These T cell receptor beta chains were read from a single sample in a study of T-cell reconstitution after alpha-beta-depleted transplantation in children. TCRdb reanalysed the PCR reads using MiXCR and keeps one entry per CDR3 protein. The data contain about 200,000 distinct CDR3 sequences, around 7% of them singletons. This specimen consisted of PBMCs, obtained before TCRalphabeta/CD19-depleted stem cell transplant. All receptors derive from a boy aged 2-15 years with acute lymphoblastic leukemia, due to receive a stem cell transplant. Each CDR3 is given with its conserved first and last residue. A D gene is named only where the DNA matches it firmly. Clone sizes are given selectively: once, few, many, or a class where the clone is expanded.

>many|-|TRBJ2-1|TRBV7-2
CASSSMQDNEQFF
TGTGCCAGCAGCTCGATGCAAGACAATGAGCAGTTCTTC
>many|TRBD1|TRBJ2-1|TRBV5-1
CASSGTGDEQFF
TGCGCCAGCAGCGGGACAGGGGATGAGCAGTTCTTC
>many|-|TRBJ2-3|TRBV20-1
CSAASGVRTDTQYF
TGCAGTGCCGCCTCGGGAGTAAGAACAGATACGCAGTATTTT
>many|-|TRBJ2-7|TRBV7-9
CASSLGAVGVPYEQYF
TGTGCCAGCAGCTTAGGAGCGGTCGGCGTCCCCTACGAGCAGTACTTC
>many|TRBD2|TRBJ2-5|TRBV7-2
CASSPTSGRETQYF
TGTGCCAGCAGCCCAACTAGCGGGAGGGAGACCCAGTACTTC
>many|-|TRBJ1-1|TRBV5-1
CASSQSPGQNTEAFF
TGCGCCAGCAGCCAGTCACCTGGCCAAAACACTGAAGCTTTCTTT
>many|-|TRBJ2-7|TRBV28
CASSPPTGTNEQYF
TGTGCCAGCAGCCCCCCTACGGGAACCAACGAGCAGTACTTC
>-|TRBD2|TRBJ2-1|TRBV11-2
CASSLTSGPYSYNEQFF
TGTGCCAGCAGCTTGACTAGCGGGCCTTACTCCTACAATGAGCAGTTCTTC
>few|TRBD1|TRBJ2-1|TRBV7-9
CASSGKPGQAYNEQFF
TGTGCCAGCAGCGGAAAGCCGGGACAGGCTTACAATGAGCAGTTCTTC
>many|TRBD2|TRBJ2-1|TRBV28
CASLLAGGYNEQFF
TGTGCCAGCTTACTCGCGGGGGGTTACAATGAGCAGTTCTTC
>-|-|TRBJ1-2|TRBV6-2/TRBV6-3
CASSYPRQSWGYTF
TGTGCCAGCAGTTACCCGAGACAGTCTTGGGGCTACACCTTC
>-|-|TRBJ1-3|TRBV5-1
CASSLEVTVPAISGNTIYF
TGCGCCAGCAGCTTGGAAGTGACAGTTCCAGCCATCTCTGGAAACACCATATATTTT
>many|TRBD1|TRBJ1-2|TRBV18
CASSRDSRYGYTF
TGTGCCAGCTCCCGGGACAGTCGCTATGGCTACACCTTC
>-|TRBD1|TRBJ1-2|TRBV12-3/TRBV12-4
CASSREGGGSNYGYTF
TGTGCCAGCAGCCGGGAGGGAGGGGGCTCTAACTATGGCTACACCTTC
>few|-|TRBJ1-5|TRBV27
CASSSRQGGGNQPQHF
TGTGCCAGCAGTAGCCGGCAGGGTGGTGGCAATCAGCCCCAGCATTTT
>-|-|TRBJ2-2|TRBV3-1
CASSQVGAGTGELFF
TGTGCCAGCAGCCAAGTTGGGGCCGGCACCGGGGAGCTGTTTTTT
>-|-|TRBJ1-2|TRBV12-3/TRBV12-4
CASSFSANYGYTF
TGTGCCAGCAGTTTTTCAGCTAACTATGGCTACACCTTC
>few|-|TRBJ2-7|TRBV5-1
CASSFQPLPYEQYF
TGCGCCAGCAGCTTTCAGCCGCTTCCCTACGAGCAGTACTTC
>few|-|TRBJ2-3|TRBV7-2
CASSPRQDPVTDTQYF
TGTGCCAGCAGCCCCCGACAGGATCCTGTCACAGATACGCAGTATTTT
>many|-|TRBJ1-3|TRBV7-2
CASSTLGSGNTIYF
TGTGCCAGCAGCACCCTGGGCTCTGGAAACACCATATATTTT
>few|TRBD1|TRBJ1-1|TRBV13
CASRYYPDRDTEAFF
TGTGCCAGCAGATACTACCCGGACAGGGACACTGAAGCTTTCTTT
>many|-|TRBJ2-3|TRBV29-1
CSVVSGVTSTDTQYF
TGCAGCGTTGTATCCGGAGTAACTAGCACAGATACGCAGTATTTT
>many|TRBD2|TRBJ2-5|TRBV18
CASSPSSGQETQYF
TGTGCCAGCTCACCTTCTAGCGGCCAAGAGACCCAGTACTTC
>many|-|TRBJ2-3|TRBV7-9
CASSRPQKDTQYF
TGTGCCAGCAGCCGGCCCCAGAAGGATACGCAGTATTTT
>many|-|TRBJ2-5|TRBV6-2/TRBV6-3
CAIRPTRDYSQETQYF
TGTGCCATCAGACCAACAAGAGACTACTCTCAAGAGACCCAGTACTTC
>many|TRBD2|TRBJ2-1|TRBV5-1
CASSLAGLAGNEQFF
TGCGCCAGCAGCTTGGCTGGACTAGCGGGCAATGAGCAGTTCTTC
>many|-|TRBJ1-4|TRBV5-1
CASSLTATNEKLFF
TGCGCCAGCAGCTTGACAGCAACTAATGAAAAACTGTTTTTT
>many|TRBD1|TRBJ2-7|TRBV29-1
CSVEDPGQGYEQYF
TGCAGCGTTGAAGATCCGGGACAGGGTTACGAGCAGTACTTC
>-|-|TRBJ2-7|TRBV6-2/TRBV6-3
CASSYAGQPYEQYF
TGTGCCAGCAGTTACGCGGGACAGCCCTACGAGCAGTACTTC
>many|TRBD2|TRBJ2-5|TRBV7-2
CASRGSGGYQETQYF
TGTGCCAGCAGGGGTAGCGGGGGGTACCAAGAGACCCAGTACTTC
>few|-|TRBJ2-6|TRBV5-8
CASSLASGDPGANVLTF
TGTGCCAGCAGCTTGGCCTCGGGGGATCCAGGGGCCAACGTCCTGACTTTC
>many|-|TRBJ1-2|TRBV5-6
CASSLAEGVGGYTF
TGTGCCAGCAGCTTGGCCGAGGGAGTCGGTGGCTACACCTTC
>few|TRBD1|TRBJ2-4|TRBV30
CAWSVDRVGNIQYF
TGTGCCTGGAGTGTTGACAGGGTGGGAAACATTCAGTACTTC
>many|-|TRBJ1-1|TRBV2
CATQGGIEAFF
TGTGCCACCCAGGGCGGTATTGAAGCTTTCTTT
>few|TRBD1|TRBJ1-1|TRBV9
CASSAGQADVEAFF
TGTGCCAGCAGCGCAGGACAGGCGGACGTTGAAGCTTTCTTT
>many|TRBD1|TRBJ2-7|TRBV27
CASSLSGQGSYEQYF
TGTGCCAGCAGTTTATCGGGACAGGGGTCCTACGAGCAGTACTTC
>few|TRBD2|TRBJ2-5|TRBV20-1
CSANSGLAGAWETQYF
TGCAGTGCAAATTCCGGACTAGCGGGAGCTTGGGAGACCCAGTACTTC
>many|TRBD2|TRBJ2-1|TRBV27
CASSIHDSGGEQFF
TGTGCCAGCAGTATTCACGACTCGGGGGGAGAGCAGTTCTTC
>many|-|TRBJ2-5|TRBV28
CASAPYRAETQYF
TGTGCCAGCGCCCCCTATAGGGCAGAGACCCAGTACTTC
>few|-|TRBJ1-1|TRBV4-2
CASSRTSAENTEAFF
TGTGCCAGCAGCCGTACCTCCGCTGAGAACACTGAAGCTTTCTTT
>-|-|TRBJ2-7|TRBV6-5
CASSYSESPYEQYF
TGTGCCAGCAGTTACTCGGAGAGTCCCTACGAGCAGTACTTC
>many|TRBD2|TRBJ2-1|TRBV28
CASSPTSGQYNEQFF
TGTGCCAGCAGCCCGACTAGCGGACAGTACAATGAGCAGTTCTTC
>many|-|TRBJ2-3|TRBV27
CASSIGAGSSDTQYF
TGTGCCAGCAGTATTGGGGCAGGGAGTTCAGATACGCAGTATTTT
>many|-|TRBJ2-5|TRBV29-1
CSVEDRQRRQQETQYF
TGCAGCGTTGAAGATCGCCAGCGGAGGCAGCAAGAGACCCAGTACTTC
>many|TRBD1|TRBJ2-7|TRBV5-1
CASSPGTDDYEQYF
TGCGCCAGCAGTCCCGGGACAGACGACTACGAGCAGTACTTC
>many|-|TRBJ2-7|TRBV28
CASTFRSSSRTLYEQYF
TGTGCCAGCACCTTTCGAAGCTCCTCTCGGACACTCTACGAGCAGTACTTC
>many|-|TRBJ2-7|TRBV5-5
CASSPGPNSYEQYF
TGTGCCAGCAGCCCGGGACCCAACTCCTACGAGCAGTACTTC
>-|-|TRBJ1-1|TRBV9
CASSVIRNTEAFF
TGTGCCAGCAGCGTCATTCGGAACACTGAAGCTTTCTTT
>many|-|TRBJ1-1|TRBV12-3/TRBV12-4
CASRTQVMNTEAFF
TGTGCCAGCAGGACACAAGTGATGAACACTGAAGCTTTCTTT
>many|-|TRBJ1-1|TRBV29-1
CSVDPGDTEAFF
TGCAGCGTTGATCCCGGGGACACTGAAGCTTTCTTT
>many|-|TRBJ1-5|TRBV28
CASSLWLGQGFQPQHF
TGTGCCAGCAGTTTATGGTTAGGGCAGGGCTTTCAGCCCCAGCATTTT
>many|-|TRBJ1-3|TRBV20-1
CSCPGMGTIYF
TGCAGCTGCCCGGGGATGGGCACCATATATTTT